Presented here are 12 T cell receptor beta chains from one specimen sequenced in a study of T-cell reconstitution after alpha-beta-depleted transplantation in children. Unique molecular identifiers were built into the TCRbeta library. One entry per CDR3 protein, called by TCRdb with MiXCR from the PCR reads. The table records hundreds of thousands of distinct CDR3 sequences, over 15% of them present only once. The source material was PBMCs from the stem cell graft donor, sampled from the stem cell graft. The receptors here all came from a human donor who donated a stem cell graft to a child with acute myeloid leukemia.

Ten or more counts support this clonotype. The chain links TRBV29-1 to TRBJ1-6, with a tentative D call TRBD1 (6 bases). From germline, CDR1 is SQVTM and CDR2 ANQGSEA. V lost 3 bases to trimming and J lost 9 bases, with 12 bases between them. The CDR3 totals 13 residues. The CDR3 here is CSVETGGGSPLHF. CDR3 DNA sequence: TGCAGCGTTGAGACAGGCGGTGGTTCACCCCTCCACTTT.

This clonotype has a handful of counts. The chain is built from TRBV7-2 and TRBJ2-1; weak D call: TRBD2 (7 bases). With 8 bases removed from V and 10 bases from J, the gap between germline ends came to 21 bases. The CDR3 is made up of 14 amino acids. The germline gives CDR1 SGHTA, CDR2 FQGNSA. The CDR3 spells CASGQGGGLLEQFF. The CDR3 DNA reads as TGTGCCAGCGGCCAAGGGGGGGGACTTTTGGAGCAGTTCTTC.

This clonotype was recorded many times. The CDR3: CSARDPNGYTF. The DNA of the CDR3 is TGCAGTGCTAGAGATCCCAATGGCTACACCTTC. J is TRBJ1-2 and V is TRBV20-1; D is unclear. The CDR3 has 11 residues. V was clipped by 0 bases and J by 6 bases, with 5 bases between them. Germline V gene sequence: CDR1 DFQATT, CDR2 SNEGSKA (reference sequence).

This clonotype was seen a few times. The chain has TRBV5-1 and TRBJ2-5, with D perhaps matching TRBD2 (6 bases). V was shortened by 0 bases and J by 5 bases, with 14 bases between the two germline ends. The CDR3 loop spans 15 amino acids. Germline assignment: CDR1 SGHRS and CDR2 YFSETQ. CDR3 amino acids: CASSLDTAGGETQYF. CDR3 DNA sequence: TGCGCCAGCAGCTTGGATACAGCGGGTGGGGAGACCCAGTACTTC.

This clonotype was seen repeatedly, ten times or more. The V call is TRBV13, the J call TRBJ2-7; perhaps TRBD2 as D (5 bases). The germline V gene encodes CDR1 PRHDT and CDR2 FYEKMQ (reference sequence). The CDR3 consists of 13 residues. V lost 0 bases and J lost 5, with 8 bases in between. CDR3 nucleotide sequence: TGTGCCAGCAGCTTAGGCCCGGGGAACGAGCAGTACTTC. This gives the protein CASSLGPGNEQYF.

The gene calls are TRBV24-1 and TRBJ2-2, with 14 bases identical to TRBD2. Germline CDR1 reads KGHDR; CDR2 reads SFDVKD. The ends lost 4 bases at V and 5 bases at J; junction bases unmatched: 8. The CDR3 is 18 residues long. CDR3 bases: TGTGCCACCAGTGACCCCGGGACTAGCGGGGGACGAACCGGGGAGCTGTTTTTT. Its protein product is CATSDPGTSGGRTGELFF.

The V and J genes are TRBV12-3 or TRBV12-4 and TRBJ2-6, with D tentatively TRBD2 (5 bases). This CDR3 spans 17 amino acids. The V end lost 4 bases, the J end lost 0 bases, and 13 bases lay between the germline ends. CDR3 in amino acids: CASSSWGDDSGANVLTF. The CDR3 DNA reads TGTGCCAGCAGTTCCTGGGGAGACGACTCTGGGGCCAACGTCCTGACTTTC.

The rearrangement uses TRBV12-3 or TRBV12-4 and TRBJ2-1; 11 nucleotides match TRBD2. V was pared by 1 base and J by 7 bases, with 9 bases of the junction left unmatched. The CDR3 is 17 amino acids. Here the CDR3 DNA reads TGTGCCAGCAGTTTAGGTAGCGGGGGGGTATTAACGAATGAGCAGTTCTTC. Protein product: CASSLGSGGVLTNEQFF.

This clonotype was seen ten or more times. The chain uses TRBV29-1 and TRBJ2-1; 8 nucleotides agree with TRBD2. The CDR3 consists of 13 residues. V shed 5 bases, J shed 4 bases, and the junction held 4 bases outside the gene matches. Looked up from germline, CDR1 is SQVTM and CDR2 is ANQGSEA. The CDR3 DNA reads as TGCAGCGTTCGCGGGGGGACTTACAATGAGCAGTTCTTC. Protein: CSVRGGTYNEQFF.

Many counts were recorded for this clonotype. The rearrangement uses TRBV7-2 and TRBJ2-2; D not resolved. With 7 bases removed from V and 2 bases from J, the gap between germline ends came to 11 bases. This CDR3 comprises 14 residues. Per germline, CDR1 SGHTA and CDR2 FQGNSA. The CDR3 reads CASTLGLNTGELFF. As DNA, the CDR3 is TGTGCCAGCACCCTTGGGTTAAACACCGGGGAGCTGTTTTTT.

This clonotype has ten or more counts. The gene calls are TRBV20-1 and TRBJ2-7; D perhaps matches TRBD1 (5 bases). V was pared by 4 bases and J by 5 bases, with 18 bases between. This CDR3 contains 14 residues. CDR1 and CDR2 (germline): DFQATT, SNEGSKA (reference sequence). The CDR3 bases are TGCAGTGCTACAGGGATAGGTGGTGTTGACGAGCAGTACTTC. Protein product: CSATGIGGVDEQYF.

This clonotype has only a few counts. The CDR3 loop reads CASSPTGQGAYNEQFF. The DNA of the CDR3 is TGTGCCAGCAGCCCGACCGGACAGGGGGCATACAATGAGCAGTTCTTC. The chain employs TRBV7-8 and TRBJ2-1; 11 nucleotides match TRBD1. The CDR3 is 16 residues long. Unmatched junction bases numbered 7, after V lost 5 bases and J lost 4 bases. Germline CDR1 reads SGHVS; CDR2 reads FQNEAQ.